What follows describes a single TCR beta chain. Antigen unknown. The study ran its PCR with 60 Vbeta and 13 Jbeta primers. Profiling relied on immunoSEQ multiplex PCR, and the TCRdb table lists in-frame clones only, not all of them. The data hold 200,000 to 250,000 clones, with about 85% observed a single time. The data belong to a study of cytomegalovirus exposure and HLA in healthy donors. Study at large: In an earlier analysis, almost 120 million unique TCR beta sequences were found from about 190 million T cells.

V was shortened by 7 bases and J by 4 bases, with 18 bases between the two germline ends. Germline CDR1 reads GTSNPN; CDR2 reads SVGIG (reference sequence). This CDR3 is 14 amino acids long. Findings of the study overall: It was only CMV serostatus that was available as immune exposure information.

The specimen sequenced was PBMCs. The TCR sequence derives from a human donor in good health. The rearrangement links TRBV30 to TRBJ2-3; a possible D gene is TRBD2 (6 bases). This CDR3 is CALGAGLAPDTQYF. CDR3 DNA: TGTGCCTTAGGGGCGGGGCTTGCACCAGATACGCAGTATTTT.